This paragraph covers one TCR beta chain sequence. This clone was observed a few times. The antigen it recognizes is unknown. The sample holds no much larger clone one base away, and base qualities are not on file. The data were taken from a study of cytomegalovirus exposure and HLA in healthy donors (dated by TCRdb to about 2017). Background on the whole study: An earlier analysis of more than 550 of the donors reported roughly 300 Gb of sequence data and around 110 million unique TCR beta sequences obtained from around 180 million T cells. In addition to the first cohort of about 650 subjects, a separate validation cohort of approximately 130 different subjects was used. To predict cytomegalovirus infection status, the study brought together high-throughput TCR immunosequencing, statistical association of individual TCRs with disease status, and machine learning. A later analysis re-examined previously published TCR beta repertoires from 600 to 700 donors and added high-resolution HLA genotyping to investigate patterns of TCR occurrence. On average, roughly 200,000 unique TCR beta nucleotide sequences were sequenced per donor among 398 genotyped donors of the cohort, with 15% to 20% of those sequences being non-productive. The study aimed to test whether signatures of past pathogen exposure could be identified by cataloging public T cell receptors. Among the approximately 420 genotyped donors, about 83% belonged to the genetic ancestry cluster associated with self-reported Caucasian donors. An early release that covered some 640 HLA-typed donors contained around 300 gigabases of sequencing data and tens of millions of unique TCR sequences. Every repertoire in the discovery cohort had been generated on one and the same sequencing platform. The study profiled the T cell repertoires of about 720 subjects by immunosequencing and related them to cytomegalovirus serostatus. Both class I and class II loci were covered by HLA typing, at four-digit resolution. A later genetic analysis took genome-wide SNP genotypes for about 55% of the 666 donors and used that subset as a discovery cohort. Typing coverage varied by locus: 629-630 donors for A, B, C, DRB1 and DQB1; more than 500 for DQA1; around 570 for DPA1; around 450 for DPB1. Rather than using new phenotypic data, the later analysis identified candidate immune exposures from TCR beta sequences and from how often those sequences occurred across donors. Donor age, sex, ethnicity and CMV serostatus were compiled alongside the repertoire data. In an earlier analysis of 587 of the donors, high-throughput TCR beta sequencing was used to judge whether each TCR beta V gene segment behaved as functional or pseudogenic. Roughly 5 DR-DQ haplotypes were handled as single units for association and clustering because linkage in the cohort was strong. Overall study outcomes, separate from this receptor: A few of the identified cytomegalovirus-associated TCR beta chains were confirmed in vitro to be specific for cytomegalovirus antigens. Most TCR sequences were observed very rarely across donors, whereas some public TCRs were present in many individuals. Cytomegalovirus status was reported to be diagnosed by the classifier with high specificity and sensitivity in both the original and validation cohorts. Assigning TCR associations to individual alleles was difficult when HLA alleles, especially DR and DQ, strongly co-occurred. Because HLA typing was unavailable for some donors at each locus, only the typed subset was used in association tests. A later analysis found that TCR association rates varied across HLA loci, with DRB1 alleles showing the most associated TCRs and HLA-C alleles the fewest. Specific HLA alleles were associated with 16,951 TCR beta sequences at a false discovery rate of 0.05 in a later analysis. The earlier analysis of some 560 of the donors excluded fewer than 20 rarely observed V segments, including chromosome 9 orphons, because counts were too low. According to a later analysis, parvovirus B19, influenza, CMV and Epstein-Barr virus appeared linked to several top co-occurrence clusters. A later genetic analysis associated a missense DCLRE1C variant with V-gene and J-gene trimming of TCR beta chains, and an independent cohort replicated the association. In a later genetic analysis, fewer N-insertions in productive TCRs were reported among donors in an Asian-associated ancestry cluster than the roughly 640-donor mean. Immune exposure information for the cohort was limited to CMV serostatus. Roughly uniform sequencing depth across donors was assumed in presence/absence analyses, although this assumption may not hold. A further reported finding was that TCR beta sequences accurately predicted the HLA-A and HLA-B alleles for most subjects in the first cohort. The study gave a list of 150 to 200 TCR beta chains associated with cytomegalovirus. A cluster of highly shared sequence variants was judged likely to represent a technical artifact of the sequencing pipeline. A later analysis found that most CMV-associated TCR beta chains appeared HLA-restricted, with HLA associations seemingly driven largely by CMV exposure. The authors suggested that the approach could potentially be generalized to other disease states and immunological phenotypes. This cohort had only TCR beta chains sequenced, and the lack of alpha or paired-chain data limited which features could be detected. An earlier analysis of roughly 570 of the donors showed that most TCR beta V segments appeared in productive rearrangements either about 87% or about 30% of the time, which broadly matched IMGT annotations. Linkage disequilibrium might explain the correlated functional status among segregating V segments, but an unknown experimental factor could not be ruled out. In a later analysis, HLA-associated TCR beta chains showed more clonal expansion and lower generation probabilities than non-associated chains that were equally common.

Receptor amplification or capture employed the immunoSEQ multiplex PCR assay. A mixture of 60 forward primers for TCR Vbeta segments and 13 reverse primers for TCR Jbeta segments was used in the multiplex PCR. The CDR3 region of rearranged TCR beta genes was amplified from genomic DNA with a multiplex PCR assay. The amplified TCR beta libraries were sequenced on the Illumina HiSeq System as 87-base-pair reads. The study's processing was this. A later analysis tallied about 77 million unique TCR beta chains across the 666 repertoires, and approximately 9.9 million of those chains were shared by two or more donors. Raw reads were error-corrected and collapsed into unique sequences by a nearest-neighbor algorithm in which closely related sequences were merged to remove PCR and sequencing errors. Alignment of CDR3 sequences to IMGT reference sequences was used to assign V, D and J gene segments. For a sequence to be retained, a match of at least six nucleotides was required to both a V gene segment and a J gene segment. A rearrangement was called productive if the CDR3 had no stop codons and remained in frame with V and J, and every other rearrangement was called non-productive. Following IMGT convention, CDR3 was defined as the stretch from the second conserved V-encoded cysteine up to the conserved J-encoded phenylalanine. Sequences without an unambiguous match to a single V gene segment were excluded from the earlier analysis of 587 of the donors. An earlier analysis of 500 to 700 of the donors classified V segments as functional when productive rearrangements were above 56.7% and as segregating when the standard deviation between donors was above 5%. A statistical classification framework was developed to diagnose cytomegalovirus status using the catalog of TCR beta chain sequences. In a later analysis, TCR nucleotide sequences were compared against IMGT/GENE-DB human TR gene sequences so that V and J genes could be assigned. The TCRdist pipeline was used in a later analysis to assign CDR3 sequences and most-parsimonious VDJ recombination scenarios. In a later analysis, every TCR beta chain was defined by the combination of its CDR3 amino acid sequence and its V-gene family, and reads without a unique V-gene family were dropped. A later analysis removed 592 highly shared, low-generation-probability nucleotide sequences to deal with suspected cross-contamination and a sequencing artifact. In a later analysis, a clonal expansion index for each public chain was calculated from normalized within-repertoire ranks of inferred template counts. In a later analysis, generation probabilities were computed with a VDJ recombination model fitted to out-of-frame rearrangements, and the resulting probabilities were checked against IGoR. In a later analysis, hypergeometric tests were used to score TCR-TCR, TCR-HLA and TCR-CMV co-occurrence, with a repertoire-size bias correction applied to TCR pairs. A later analysis estimated false discovery rates by permuting HLA or CMV assignments 20 times. In a later analysis, co-occurring TCRs were grouped using DBSCAN, with TCRdist sequence similarity added in when clustering inside HLA-allele-positive subsets. For co-occurrence clustering, repertoires with fewer than 30,000 or more than 120,000 public chains were excluded, along with several repertoires with anomalous nucleotide sharing. Not all clones reach the TCRdb copy of this immuneACCESS table, which keeps in-frame sequences only. Checked studies attribute under half of the gap to unresolved V genes and leave the rest unexplained. The V and J calls and clone size are taken from that table; D and trimming were inferred from the DNA. In this sample the table shows 90,000 to 150,000 clones, around 79% of which occur a single time. Clones ranked in the top ten supply around 4.2% of the sample.

The cohort comprised under 700 healthy bone marrow donors. At the time of sampling, every cohort member was nominally healthy, though immune exposures that went unrecorded were likely present. The donor was CMV seronegative and belonged to the group of over 300 seronegative cohort members. Each donor provided a peripheral blood sample, and peripheral blood mononuclear cells were used for TCR beta sequencing. Genomic DNA was extracted from the blood cell samples with the Qiagen DNeasy Blood Extraction Kit. This TCR came from a woman aged 35 to 49 in good health and CMV-seronegative. The sample taken for sequencing was PBMCs.

In nucleotide form, the sequence is TGTGCCAGCAGCTTAGGTGGAGCGTGGAACGAGCAGTACTTC. Protein translation: CASSLGGAWNEQYF. This chain is built from TRBV7-9 and TRBJ2-7; a confident D gene designation cannot be given. V gives up 1 base and J gives up 5 bases, and the segment between their germline ends measures 12 bases. CDR1 and CDR2, per the germline V gene (reference sequence), are SEHNR and FQNEAQ. From cysteine to phenylalanine, the CDR3 is 14 amino acids long. Only the CDR3 part of the read is kept: 42 bases, read in frame from the first base.